This T cell receptor beta chain emerged from a study of T cells after yellow fever vaccination. MiXCR, applied by TCRdb to the 5' RACE reads, yields one record per CDR3 protein. The sample lists roughly 160,000 distinct CDR3 sequences, about a tenth occurring once. General study results and limits: The CD4 and CD8 compartments had a small share of their clonotypes in common.

With regard to this clonotype: The antigen is undetermined.

The CDR3 consists of 13 residues. The V end was cut by 7 bases, the J end by 6 bases, with 16 bases between. The receptor's source is a man between 18 and 35 years old who received the YFV17D yellow fever vaccine. V usage is TRBV12-3 or TRBV12-4 and J usage is TRBJ2-7; D is possibly TRBD2 (5 bases). Here the sequenced sample was CD8+ T cells sorted from PBMCs, taken 45 days after the yellow fever booster vaccination. The CDR3 region has the DNA TGTGCCAGCACCTCATCCACTCGGGGCGAGCAGTACTTC. It specifies CASTSSTRGEQYF.